This TCR beta chain came from a study of regulatory T cells in long-lasting Graves disease. Study-wide background: Persistent Graves' disease denoted over 5 years of antithyroid drugs plus positive TSH receptor antibodies.

Study-level findings and limits: Favored usage of TRBV28, TRBJ1-2 and TRBJ2-5 was recorded in persistent disease. Persistent-disease Graves' patients showed less TCR diversity than new cases.

Building of the TCR beta libraries involved iRepertoire HTBI primers and Arm-PCR of CDR3 regions. Per the study methods: Some 57 TRBV and 13 to 15 TRBJ segments were identified across samples. TCRdb passed the multiplex PCR reads through MiXCR, listing each CDR3 protein once. These V and J calls originate from TCRdb's pipeline instead of the authors' own analysis. This table has about 400,000 distinct CDR3 sequences, around 21% appearing once. From germline, CDR1 is GTSNPN and CDR2 SVGIG (reference sequence). The V segment lost 2 bases and the J segment 1 base; nucleotides outside the gene matches: 8. The length of the CDR3 is 15 residues. This clonotype appeared a few times. As yet, its antigen is unknown. Time point indicated: persistent/refractory GD, antithyroid drugs over 5 years with positive TRAb. PBMC RNA was the source of the TCR library.

V and J are TRBV30 and TRBJ2-7, with 7 nucleotides matching TRBD1. The sample in question was peripheral blood mononuclear cells (PBMCs), obtained when the disease was refractory, from a patient treated with antithyroid drugs. The clonotype originates from a female donor with Graves disease. The CDR3 nucleotides read TGTGCCTGGAGTCGCAAAACAGGGGATTCCTACGAGCAGTACTTC. Translation gives CAWSRKTGDSYEQYF.